This T cell receptor beta chain was obtained from a study of cytomegalovirus exposure and HLA in healthy donors. A remark on this clone: Its antigen is as yet unknown.

Clones were read by immunoSEQ multiplex PCR, and TCRdb kept only the in-frame ones, dropping some. This table holds about 200,000 clones, 65% to 90% found once. Germline V CDR1 and CDR2: SGDLS, YYNGEE. This CDR3 region has 15 residues. V trimming: 4 bases; J trimming: 7 bases; junction bases outside the gene matches: 11. Study observations and caveats: Despite most TCR sequences being rare, some public TCRs occurred in many donors. The tendency of first-cohort TCR clusters to co-occur in the 120 validation repertoires was identified by a subsequent analysis. CMV antigen specificity was confirmed in vitro for a few CMV-associated chains. Among TCR beta chains, those listed as cytomegalovirus-associated numbered some 160.

The chain links TRBV9 to TRBJ2-7; 10 positions agree with TRBD2. Sequences were obtained from PBMCs. This receptor was taken from a woman in her 30s in good health and CMV-seropositive. The CDR3 region is CASSLSVSGRSEQYF. CDR3 bases: TGTGCCAGCAGCCTCTCGGTTAGCGGGAGGTCGGAGCAGTACTTC.